The clone carrying this T cell receptor (beta chain) has only a few counts. Trimming pared 6 bases from V and 7 bases from J, leaving 13 bases between. The CDR3 is made up of 14 amino acids. Germline-derived CDR1 and CDR2 are MNHEY and SVGAGI. MiXCR, applied by TCRdb to the RT-PCR reads, yields one record per CDR3 protein. Here the sample spans 650,000 to 800,000 distinct CDR3 sequences, around 14% being singletons. The gene calls are TRBV6-5 and TRBJ1-6; D possibly corresponds to TRBD1 (6 bases). This receptor was obtained from a female donor in good health, serving as a healthy control. Sequenced sample: memory CD4+ T cells from blood. CDR3 nucleotide sequence: TGTGCCAGCAGGGCAGGACAGAGCAATTCACCCCTCCACTTT. Translation: CASRAGQSNSPLHF.